This TCR beta chain appears in the sequencing data of a study of early T cells in non-severe SARS-CoV-2 infection. Individual cDNA molecules each received unique molecular identifiers attached to them. TCRdb reanalysed the 5' RACE reads using MiXCR and keeps one entry per CDR3 protein. The table includes 42,000 or so distinct CDR3 sequences, 9.5% to 13% detected once. This clonotype was detected only a few times. This CDR3 has 14 residues. CDR1 is GTSNPN, CDR2 SVGIG, per germline (reference sequence). J gave up 2 bases and V 5 bases, and 5 bases lay outside the gene matches. Sequencing was performed on whole blood. The genes are TRBV30 and TRBJ2-3; 9 bases map to TRBD1. This receptor was identified in an adult who was a healthcare worker with PCR-confirmed SARS-CoV-2 infection or an uninfected control (not recorded which). CDR3 amino acids: CAWDRDRATDTQYF. DNA for the CDR3: TGTGCCTGGGACCGGGACAGGGCCACAGATACGCAGTATTTT.